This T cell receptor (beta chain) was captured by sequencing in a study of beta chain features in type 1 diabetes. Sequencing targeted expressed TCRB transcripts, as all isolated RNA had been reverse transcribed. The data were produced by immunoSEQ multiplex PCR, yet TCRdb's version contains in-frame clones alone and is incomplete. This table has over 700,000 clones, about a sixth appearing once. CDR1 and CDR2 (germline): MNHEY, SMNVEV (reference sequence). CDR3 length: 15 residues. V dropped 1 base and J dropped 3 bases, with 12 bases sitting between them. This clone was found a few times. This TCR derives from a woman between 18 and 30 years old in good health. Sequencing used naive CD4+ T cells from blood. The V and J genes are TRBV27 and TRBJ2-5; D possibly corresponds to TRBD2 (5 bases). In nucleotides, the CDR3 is TGTGCCAGCAGTTTATTGACGGGATCCAAAGAGACCCAGTACTTC. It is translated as CASSLLTGSKETQYF.